A single sample is the source of the 10 T cell receptor beta chains below, sequenced in a study of early stage breast cancer tumors. Produced via immunoSEQ multiplex PCR; TCRdb's table is partial and in-frame only. The sample has several thousand clones; about 63% are singletons. Specimen: breast tumor tissue. The receptors here all came from a person aged 50-59 years with breast cancer.

This clone has just a few counts. V is TRBV6-6 and J is TRBJ1-1, with D possibly TRBD1 on 5 matching bases. The CDR3 contains 11 residues. Germline V lookup: CDR1 MNHNY, CDR2 SVGAGI (reference sequence). Trimming shortened V by 8 bases and J by 2 bases, and 6 bases separated the two germline ends. CDR3 amino acids: CASGGNTEAFF. The CDR3 DNA sequence: TGTGCCAGCGGGGGAAACACTGAAGCTTTCTTT.

The table lists this clone with a few counts. This chain links TRBV27 with TRBJ1-1; 7 nucleotides line up with TRBD1. The CDR3 is made up of 15 amino acids. J gave up 11 bases and V 8 bases, and 20 bases lay outside the gene matches. CDR1 and CDR2 from the germline V gene are MNHEY and SMNVEV (reference sequence). The CDR3 nucleotides are TGTGCCAGCCCTGAAGGGGGCGGTTTAGGGACTGGGGCTTTCTTT. Encoded protein: CASPEGGGLGTGAFF.

The table lists this clone with a few counts. The genes are TRBV2 and TRBJ2-3, with D maybe TRBD2 (5 bases). The CDR3 extends over 15 amino acids. The V and J ends lost 4 bases and 2 bases respectively, with 13 bases between them. Germline CDR1 SNHLY, CDR2 FYNNEI. CDR3 loop: CASSVAADDTDTQYF. DNA for the CDR3: TGTGCCAGCAGTGTTGCAGCGGATGACACAGATACGCAGTATTTT.

The table lists this clone with a few counts. The V gene is TRBV30, the J gene TRBJ1-6; 7 bases agree with TRBD1. This CDR3 is built from 21 residues. Germline CDR1 GTSNPN, CDR2 SVGIG (reference sequence). J lost 2 bases, V lost 3 bases, and 22 bases had no gene match. CDR3 DNA sequence: TGTGCCTGGAGCCGTTCGCGGAGGGACAGACGAAACTGGGCCTATAATTCACCCCTCCACTTT. Protein sequence: CAWSRSRRDRRNWAYNSPLHF.

The chain has TRBV18 and TRBJ1-1, with D perhaps TRBD1 (6 bases). Trimming left V 3 bases short and J 5 bases short, with 16 bases between. The CDR3 covers 15 residues. Looked up from germline, CDR1 is KGHSH and CDR2 is LQKENI. CDR3 protein: CASSPPGAGRTEAFF. CDR3 DNA sequence: TGTGCCAGCTCACCGCCGGGGGCAGGGAGGACTGAAGCTTTCTTT.

The chain carries TRBV7-3 and TRBJ2-4; D is undetermined. The CDR3 has 13 amino acids. V dropped 5 bases and J dropped 1 base, with 6 bases sitting between them. Germline loops: CDR1 SGHTA, CDR2 FQGTGA. The CDR3 region has the DNA TGTGCCAGCAGCCGGGCGGCCAAAAACATTCAGTACTTC. Amino acids: CASSRAAKNIQYF.

The table lists this clone with a few counts. J is TRBJ2-7 and V is TRBV9; 7 bases are shared with TRBD2. The germline CDR1 and CDR2 sequences are SGDLS and YYNGEE. The J segment lost 6 bases and the V segment lost 4 bases, leaving 13 bases of the junction unmatched. The CDR3 covers 15 residues. The DNA of the CDR3 is TGTGCCAGCAGCCCCCGCGGGACCCAGCGGGGCGAGCAGTACTTC. Encoded protein: CASSPRGTQRGEQYF. Combining the CDR3 with reference TRBV9 and TRBJ2-7 gives the whole variable domain DSGVTQTPKHLITATGQRVTLRCSPRSGDLSVYWYQQSLDQGLQFLIQYYNGEERAKGNILERFSAQQFPDLHSELNLSSLELGDSALYFCASSPRGTQRGEQYFGPGTRLTVT.

The gene calls are TRBV6-1 and TRBJ2-1; 9 nucleotides align to TRBD2. CDR3 length: 15 residues. V lost 2 bases, J lost 6 bases, and 5 bases stayed unmatched. Germline assignment: CDR1 MNHNS and CDR2 SASEGT. CDR3 in DNA: TGTGCCAGCAGTGAATTCCGACTAGCGGCCAATGAGCAGTTCTTC. Protein sequence: CASSEFRLAANEQFF.

The rearrangement joins TRBV30 to TRBJ1-2, with no clear D. The CDR3 consists of 14 residues. CDR1 and CDR2 (germline): GTSNPN, SVGIG (reference sequence). Trimming shortened V by 5 bases and J by 3 bases, and 16 bases separated the two germline ends. This chain's CDR3 is CAWSTGVGYYGYTF. The CDR3 DNA sequence: TGTGCCTGGTCAACTGGGGTGGGTTACTATGGCTACACCTTC.

This clone was detected a few times. The J gene is TRBJ1-4, the V gene TRBV25-1; D perhaps matches TRBD1 (6 bases). CDR3 length: 15 residues. Germline-derived CDR1 and CDR2 are MGHDK and SYGVNS. The V and J ends lost 6 bases and 3 bases respectively, with 14 bases between them. CDR3 protein: CASSSAEGANEKLFF. CDR3 nucleotide sequence: TGTGCCAGCAGCTCCGCAGAGGGGGCTAATGAAAAACTGTTTTTT.